Presented here are 29 T cell receptor beta chains from one specimen sequenced in a study of cytomegalovirus exposure and HLA in healthy donors. Researchers ran the PCR with 60 Vbeta and 13 Jbeta primers. The table came from immunoSEQ multiplex PCR; TCRdb's copy has only in-frame clones and leaves some out. The table lists 85,000 to 100,000 clones, about 70% of them singletons, with 6.5% to 8.5% in the top ten. The material sequenced was PBMCs. Receptors were obtained from a human donor in good health.

This rearrangement joins TRBV5-1 to TRBJ2-1, with 9 bases identical to TRBD2. CDR3 length equals 20 residues. V lost 2 bases to trimming and J lost 8 bases; unmatched junction nucleotides: 23. The germline V gene encodes CDR1 SGHRS and CDR2 YFSETQ. DNA for the CDR3: TGCGCCAGCAGCTTAACTATACCTAGGTTCGCTAGCGGGAAGAGGTATGAGCAGTTCTTC. The encoded protein is CASSLTIPRFASGKRYEQFF.

This chain links TRBV15 with TRBJ1-6; D gene uncertain. CDR1 and CDR2 (germline): LNHNV, YYDKDF (reference sequence). The V end was cut by 1 base, the J end by 4 bases, with 8 bases between. This CDR3 is 15 amino acids long. CDR3 sequence: CATSRAGNYNSPLHF. CDR3 bases: TGTGCCACCAGCAGAGCGGGAAATTATAATTCACCCCTCCACTTT.

The chain has TRBV11-2 and TRBJ1-4; a possible D gene is TRBD1 (6 bases). CDR3 length equals 16 residues. The V and J ends lost 2 bases and 2 bases respectively, with 12 bases between them. The germline gives CDR1 SGHAT, CDR2 FQNNGV. The CDR3 DNA is TGTGCCAGCAGCTTACAGGGGTTTGGGACTAATGAAAAACTGTTTTTT. Its translation: CASSLQGFGTNEKLFF.

Concerning this clone: At one end the junction does not follow the germline gene, possibly because of a read error. The gene calls are TRBV7-9 and TRBJ1-1; D call uncertain. This CDR3 region has 12 residues. Germline CDR1 reads SEHNR; CDR2 reads FQNEAQ (reference sequence). CDR3 nucleotide sequence: TGTTCCAGCGGCCATTCGGGCACTGAAGCTTTCTTT. This codes for CSSGHSGTEAFF.

The J gene is TRBJ1-2, the V gene TRBV5-1; 8 bases fit TRBD1. The CDR3 consists of 14 residues. V was pared by 4 bases and J by 6 bases, with 8 bases of the junction left unmatched. Per the germline V gene, CDR1 is SGHRS and CDR2 is YFSETQ. CDR3 region: CASSPKGQGHGYTF. As DNA, the CDR3 is TGCGCCAGCAGCCCAAAAGGACAGGGTCATGGCTACACCTTC.

The chain is built from TRBV6-1 and TRBJ2-2; no reliable D call. The germline CDR1 and CDR2 sequences are MNHNS and SASEGT. Trimming removed 4 bases from V and 8 bases from J, with 5 bases in between. The CDR3 sequence is 11 residues long. DNA of the CDR3: TGTGCCAGCAGTGCTCTGGGGGAGCTGTTTTTT. Protein sequence: CASSALGELFF.

This chain connects TRBV27 to TRBJ1-4; no reliable D call. Germline V lookup: CDR1 MNHEY, CDR2 SMNVEV (reference sequence). CDR3 length: 14 amino acids. V was shortened by 0 bases and J by 4 bases, with 6 bases between the two germline ends. Here the CDR3 DNA reads TGTGCCAGCAGTTTATCGTTCCGTAATGAAAAACTGTTTTTT. Translation gives CASSLSFRNEKLFF.

The CDR3 DNA reads as TGCGCCAGCAGCTTCGGCACGGGGGAGACCCAGTACTTC. Amino acids: CASSFGTGETQYF. This rearrangement joins TRBV5-1 to TRBJ2-5; D perhaps matches TRBD2 (5 bases). Looked up from germline, CDR1 is SGHRS and CDR2 is YFSETQ. V lost 2 bases and J lost 5, with 10 bases in between. This CDR3 has 13 residues.

V usage is TRBV9 and J usage is TRBJ2-7, with 10 bases fitting TRBD2. CDR1 and CDR2 from the germline V gene are SGDLS and YYNGEE. V dropped 0 bases and J dropped 5; count of bases not matched to a gene: 8. The CDR3 covers 16 residues. The CDR3 coding sequence is TGTGCCAGCAGCGTAGGTCTGAGCGGGGGGGCAGACGAGCAGTACTTC. Translating it yields CASSVGLSGGADEQYF.

V gene TRBV7-2 combines with J gene TRBJ2-7; 10 bases fit TRBD1. The CDR3 spans 13 residues. The V gene's germline CDR1 is SGHTA and CDR2 FQGNSA. V dropped 5 bases and J dropped 7; count of bases not matched to a gene: 5. Here the CDR3 DNA reads TGTGCCAGCAGCCGACAGGGGGCTGGGGAGCAGTACTTC. This gives the protein CASSRQGAGEQYF.

This clone appeared a single time. V is TRBV10-3 and J is TRBJ2-5; 11 nucleotides agree with TRBD2. Near its end, the DNA agrees better with TRBJ2-7, so the J call may be wrong. Germline V gene sequence: CDR1 ENHRY, CDR2 SYGVKD. This CDR3 contains 13 residues. CDR3 sequence (DNA): TGTGCCACCTTACTAGCGGGAGCCCACGAGCAGTACTTC. Encoded protein: CATLLAGAHEQYF.

The J gene is TRBJ1-1, the V gene TRBV5-5; 7 bases line up with TRBD1. CDR3 length: 14 amino acids. Germline trimming cut 5 bases from V and 5 bases from J; bases unmatched to any gene: 9. Germline V gene data show CDR1 as SGHKS and CDR2 as YYEKEE (reference sequence). CDR3 amino acids: CASRIQGMRTEAFF. The CDR3 nucleotides are TGTGCCAGCAGGATACAGGGGATGAGGACTGAAGCTTTCTTT.

This chain's CDR3 is CATSRGTDTYGYTF. CDR3 in DNA: TGTGCCACCAGCAGAGGGACAGATACCTATGGCTACACCTTC. The rearrangement uses TRBV15 and TRBJ1-2, with D possibly matching TRBD1 (6 bases). The length of the CDR3 is 14 residues. Trimming removed 1 base at V and 4 bases at J, with 10 bases between. Per the germline V gene, CDR1 is LNHNV and CDR2 is YYDKDF (reference sequence).

In its sample, this clone was seen a few times. V and J are TRBV5-1 and TRBJ2-1; 13 bases line up with TRBD2. The ends lost 0 bases at V and 1 base at J; junction bases unmatched: 10. Germline assignment: CDR1 SGHRS and CDR2 YFSETQ. The CDR3 has 20 amino acids. CDR3 protein: CASSLVGRTSGSESYNEQFF. DNA for the CDR3: TGCGCCAGCAGCTTGGTAGGCCGGACTAGCGGGAGTGAGTCCTACAATGAGCAGTTCTTC.

This clone was seen a handful of times. The V gene is TRBV5-1, the J gene TRBJ1-1; perhaps TRBD1 as D (5 bases). Trimming removed 0 bases from V and 0 bases from J, with 6 bases in between. The CDR3 has 14 residues. CDR1 and CDR2 from the germline V gene are SGHRS and YFSETQ. Written as DNA, the CDR3 is TGCGCCAGCAGCTTGGCAGGGATGAACACTGAAGCTTTCTTT. Protein product: CASSLAGMNTEAFF.

The chain carries TRBV14 and TRBJ2-7; 11 bases are a match to TRBD2. This CDR3 has 23 residues. V shed 0 bases, J shed 3 bases, and the junction held 25 bases outside the gene matches. Germline V gene lookup returns CDR1 SGHDN and CDR2 FVKESK. CDR3 sequence reads: CASSQDGTLQVAGGPNRGYEQYF. As DNA, the CDR3 is TGTGCCAGCAGCCAAGACGGAACCCTCCAGGTAGCGGGAGGGCCGAATCGAGGCTACGAGCAGTACTTC.

V usage is TRBV27 and J usage is TRBJ2-5; 7 bases fit TRBD1. This CDR3 contains 14 residues. The germline V gene has CDR1 MNHEY and CDR2 SMNVEV (reference sequence). Trimming took 6 bases from V and 5 from J; bases not matched to a gene: 9. CDR3: CASSSDRDGETQYF. The CDR3 bases are TGTGCCAGCAGCTCCGACAGGGACGGTGAGACCCAGTACTTC.

The chain recombines TRBV5-6 with TRBJ2-7; 8 positions agree with TRBD1. Trimming at V came to 2 bases and at J to 6 bases, leaving 7 bases not matched to a gene. This CDR3 is built from 14 residues. Germline V gives CDR1 SGHDT, CDR2 YYEEEE. Here the CDR3 reads CASSFPPQGGEQYF. CDR3 coding DNA: TGTGCCAGCAGCTTTCCCCCACAGGGGGGCGAGCAGTACTTC.

V gene TRBV7-8 combines with J gene TRBJ2-2; D remains unclear. Germline CDR1 and CDR2: SGHVS and FQNEAQ. The CDR3 is 13 residues long. V gave up 1 base and J gave up 3 bases, with 3 bases separating them. The CDR3 sequence: CASSLGHTGELFF. The CDR3 region has the DNA TGTGCCAGCAGCTTAGGGCACACCGGGGAGCTGTTTTTT.

The chain carries TRBV10-3 and TRBJ2-1; 7 positions match TRBD1. Germline assignment: CDR1 ENHRY and CDR2 SYGVKD. J was trimmed by 2 bases and V by 10 bases; bases with no gene match: 8. The length of the CDR3 is 14 residues. The CDR3, as DNA: TGTGCCAGCGGACAGGAGCCCACCTACAATGAGCAGTTCTTC. Translation gives CASGQEPTYNEQFF.

The chain combines TRBV5-6 with TRBJ2-7; D gene ambiguous. V lost 1 base, J lost 6 bases, and 8 bases lay in between. The length of the CDR3 is 12 residues. CDR1 SGHDT and CDR2 YYEEEE come from the germline V gene. CDR3 nucleotides: TGTGCCAGCAGCTTGTCGATTAGCGAGCAGTACTTC. It encodes CASSLSISEQYF.

This clone was recorded once. This chain connects TRBV7-9 to TRBJ2-3; no firm D call. The CDR3 covers 15 residues. The germline V and J ends were trimmed by 4 bases and 0 bases, with 11 bases remaining between them. Germline CDR1 reads SEHNR; CDR2 reads FQNEAQ (reference sequence). CDR3 amino acids: CASSSLGSSTDTQYF. The CDR3 DNA reads TGTGCCAGCAGCTCCCTCGGTAGCAGCACAGATACGCAGTATTTT.

V is TRBV29-1 and J is TRBJ1-1; 10 bases match TRBD1. V shed 4 bases and J 5 bases; nucleotides not matched to a gene: 1. Germline V gene lookup returns CDR1 SQVTM and CDR2 ANQGSEA. This CDR3 is 12 amino acids long. CDR3 nucleotide sequence: TGCAGCGTTGGACAGGGGGCAACTGAAGCTTTCTTT. It yields the protein CSVGQGATEAFF.

The rearrangement uses TRBV12-5 and TRBJ1-6; D may be TRBD1 (6 bases). Germline CDR1 and CDR2: LGHNT and FRNRAP. V gave up 5 bases and J gave up 9 bases, with 14 bases separating them. The length of the CDR3 is 14 residues. CDR3 coding DNA: TGTGCTAGTGGTCCCGGGGGGCTGGGTTCACCCCTCCACTTT. Encoded protein: CASGPGGLGSPLHF.

This clone has only one observation. The chain links TRBV29-1 to TRBJ1-2; D is undetermined. V was clipped by 3 bases and J by 4 bases, with 12 bases between them. The CDR3 is 13 residues long. Germline-derived CDR1 and CDR2 are SQVTM and ANQGSEA. CDR3 residues: CSVDIETGYGYTF. The CDR3 nucleotides read TGCAGCGTTGATATTGAAACTGGCTATGGCTACACCTTC. The full variable domain, rest sourced from reference TRBV29-1 and TRBJ1-2, is SAVISQKPSRDICQRGTSLTIQCQVDSQVTMMFWYRQQPGQSLTLIATANQGSEATYESGFVIDKFPISRPNLTFSTLTVSNMSPEDSSIYLCSVDIETGYGYTFGSGTRLTVV.

Notes on this clone: Germline is not matched at one junction end, which may reflect a read error. The chain combines TRBV7-9 with TRBJ2-2, with TRBD1 matching 7 bases. Germline V gene data show CDR1 as SEHNR and CDR2 as FQNEAQ (reference sequence). The CDR3 has 12 residues. Here the CDR3 reads CSSSPGGGELFF. CDR3 DNA: TGTTCCAGCAGCCCAGGGGGCGGGGAGCTGTTTTTT.

The CDR3 sequence is CASSKGLSYEQYF. DNA for the CDR3: TGTGCCAGCAGTAAGGGACTGTCCTACGAGCAGTACTTC. J is TRBJ2-7 and V is TRBV2, with D perhaps matching TRBD2 (6 bases). The CDR3 runs 13 residues. CDR1 is SNHLY and CDR2 is FYNNEI in the germline V gene. V lost 5 bases to trimming and J lost 1 base, with 9 bases between them.

The CDR3 DNA reads TGTGCCTGGGCCGGGACAGGGGGTAGATACACCTTC. Its protein is CAWAGTGGRYTF. The chain uses TRBV30 and TRBJ1-2; TRBD1 agrees at 11 bases. V was clipped by 5 bases and J by 11 bases; unmatched bases: 7. This CDR3 has 12 residues. From germline, CDR1 is GTSNPN and CDR2 SVGIG (reference sequence).

The chain has TRBV2 and TRBJ2-3; tentative D call: TRBD1 (5 bases). With 3 bases removed from V and 2 bases from J, the gap between germline ends came to 9 bases. From germline, CDR1 is SNHLY and CDR2 FYNNEI. The CDR3 extends over 14 amino acids. DNA for the CDR3: TGTGCCAGCAGTGACAGGGTAAACACAGATACGCAGTATTTT. Translation: CASSDRVNTDTQYF.